This TCR beta chain was captured by sequencing in a study of Ad26.COV2.S vaccination and SARS-CoV-2 variants. Study-wide results and caveats: The authors reported substantial breadth in spike-specific CD8+ and CD4+ T cell responses after vaccination. Vaccinated and placebo-treated recipients had similar non-spike TCR breadth.

Assay used: immunoSEQ multiplex PCR; TCRdb lists only in-frame clones, some missing. The sample shows around 310,000 clones, under 90% of them seen only once. Of note for this clone: Antigen: not known.

Treatment reported: approximately 18 received Ad26.COV2.S at low or high dose, single or two shots; roughly five received placebo; per-sample allocation not given. Material that was analyzed had been drawn on day 63 after the first vaccine or placebo injection. Expressing Wuhan-strain SARS-CoV-2 spike, an Ad26 vector served as the vaccine. Germline assignment: CDR1 LNHDA and CDR2 SQIVND (reference sequence). V trimming: 6 bases; J trimming: 0 bases; junction bases outside the gene matches: 8. The CDR3 totals 19 residues. The specimen comprised peripheral blood, sampled in a trial of Ad26.COV2.S vaccine versus placebo. The sequence derives from a person aged 18-65 years who received the Ad26.COV2.S COVID-19 vaccine or a placebo. The chain recombines TRBV19 with TRBJ2-1, with 16 bases matching TRBD2. The CDR3 region has the DNA TGTGCCAGTAGGAATTCCGGGACTAGCGGGGGGGGCTCCTACAATGAGCAGTTCTTC. Translated: CASRNSGTSGGGSYNEQFF.